Below are 11 T cell receptor beta chains sequenced from a single sample in a study of blood T cell repertoires in COVID-19. Only in-frame clones appear in the TCRdb table, and some are missing; sequencing was by immunoSEQ multiplex PCR. The sample consists of 120,000 or so clones, more than 75% of them appearing once. Sequenced: peripheral blood. The receptors shown here come from a human donor in a cohort sampled during active COVID-19.

This rearrangement joins TRBV30 to TRBJ2-1; tentatively, D is TRBD2 (6 bases). Germline assignment: CDR1 GTSNPN and CDR2 SVGIG (reference sequence). This CDR3 is built from 11 residues. V lost 7 bases, J lost 4 bases, and 8 bases lay in between. The CDR3 nucleotides read TGTGCCTCGCGGGGTTACAATGAGCAGTTCTTC. It specifies CASRGYNEQFF.

The chain has TRBV7-2 and TRBJ1-5; TRBD1 matches 8 bases. Germline CDR1 SGHTA, CDR2 FQGNSA. With 5 bases clipped from V and 5 bases from J, the junction kept 8 bases outside the gene matches. The CDR3 spans 15 residues. The DNA for the CDR3 is TGTGCCAGCAGCACACGACAGGGGACGGATCAGCCCCAGCATTTT. It translates to CASSTRQGTDQPQHF.

J is TRBJ1-4 and V is TRBV5-1, with 9 positions matching TRBD1. Trimming took 5 bases from V and 3 from J; bases not matched to a gene: 8. From germline, CDR1 is SGHRS and CDR2 YFSETQ. The CDR3 runs to 16 residues. The CDR3 bases are TGCGCCAGCAGGGCGGGACAGGGATTCCCTAATGAAAAACTGTTTTTT. Amino acid sequence: CASRAGQGFPNEKLFF.

The chain employs TRBV27 and TRBJ1-6, with 9 bases fitting TRBD1. The ends lost 4 bases at V and 11 bases at J; junction bases unmatched: 6. This CDR3 contains 14 residues. The germline V gene has CDR1 MNHEY and CDR2 SMNVEV (reference sequence). The CDR3 reads CASSSNRGLTPLHF. CDR3 coding DNA: TGTGCCAGCAGTTCAAACAGGGGGCTAACACCCCTCCACTTT.

The rearrangement uses TRBV5-1 and TRBJ1-2; weak D call: TRBD1 (5 bases). Germline CDR1 reads SGHRS; CDR2 reads YFSETQ. This CDR3 region has 17 residues. Trimming removed 4 bases at V and 0 bases at J, with 19 bases between. CDR3 nucleotides: TGCGCCAGCAGCCCTCGACAGACTCAGCTTGCTAACTATGGCTACACCTTC. It yields the protein CASSPRQTQLANYGYTF.

The table lists this clone with a count of one. V usage is TRBV30 and J usage is TRBJ1-5, with 7 nucleotides matching TRBD1. V lost 8 bases to trimming and J lost 1 base; unmatched junction nucleotides: 23. Per germline, CDR1 GTSNPN and CDR2 SVGIG (reference sequence). CDR3 length equals 19 residues. The CDR3 DNA reads TGTGCCGGAAATAACAGGGGACCATCTTTTATAATCAGCAATCAGCCCCAGCATTTT. Its translation is CAGNNRGPSFIISNQPQHF.

The chain carries TRBV5-6 and TRBJ2-7; D perhaps matches TRBD2 (6 bases). Between the trimmed V and J ends, which lost 3 bases and 0 bases, there was a span of 10 bases. CDR3 size: 14 residues. Germline V gene lookup returns CDR1 SGHDT and CDR2 YYEEEE. The CDR3 DNA reads as TGTGCCAGCAGCTCCGGGGGAAGCTCCTACGAGCAGTACTTC. This encodes CASSSGGSSYEQYF.

This chain links TRBV5-8 with TRBJ2-7, with TRBD1 identical over 7 bases. Per the germline V gene, CDR1 is SGHTS and CDR2 is YDEGEE. The CDR3 covers 13 residues. V gave up 7 bases and J gave up 4 bases; unmatched junction bases: 8. The CDR3 reads CASARGQRYEQYF. The CDR3 coding sequence is TGTGCCAGCGCCCGGGGACAGAGGTACGAGCAGTACTTC.

The V call is TRBV7-6, the J call TRBJ2-7; D call uncertain. V dropped 6 bases and J dropped 2 bases, with 14 bases sitting between them. The length of the CDR3 is 14 residues. Germline CDR1 SGHVS, CDR2 FNYEAQ. The CDR3 coding sequence is TGTGCCAGCAGTTATGGCCCCAAACCCTACGAGCAGTACTTC. This encodes CASSYGPKPYEQYF.

The chain carries TRBV25-1 and TRBJ1-1; TRBD1 is a possible D gene (5 bases). In germline, CDR1 is MGHDK, CDR2 SYGVNS. Trimming removed 1 base at V and 12 bases at J, with 9 bases between. This CDR3 is 11 amino acids long. The CDR3 nucleotides read TGTGCCAGCAGTGAATTTGACAGAACTTTCTTT. As protein: CASSEFDRTFF. The full variable domain, in which reference TRBV25-1 and TRBJ1-1 provide the parts outside the CDR3, is EADIYQTPRYLVIGTGKKITLECSQTMGHDKMYWYQQDPGMELHLIHYSYGVNSTEKGDLSSESTVSRIRTEHFPLTLESARPSHTSQYLCASSEFDRTFFGQGTRLTVV.

This sequence joins TRBV6-6 and TRBJ2-6; maybe TRBD2 (5 bases). V lost 7 bases and J 8 bases, leaving 27 bases between the germline ends. CDR1 is MNHNY, CDR2 SVGAGI, per germline (reference sequence). This CDR3 comprises 18 residues. The CDR3 protein is CASTRGSGSSLESNVLTF. Here the CDR3 DNA reads TGTGCCAGCACTCGAGGGAGTGGCAGCTCCCTCGAGTCCAACGTCCTGACTTTC.